One sample yielded the 21 T cell receptor beta chains listed below, sequenced in a study of identical twins. TCRdb ran MiXCR on the 5' RACE reads and lists one entry per CDR3 protein. The sample has some 1,700,000 distinct CDR3 sequences; 32% are singletons. The material sequenced was cord blood. These receptors all stem from a newborn girl in good health.

A few counts support this clonotype. The limits of the CDR3 on the DNA are not certain, so only TCRdb's listed CDR3 is given. The chain joins TRBV29-1 to TRBJ2-1. The CDR3 extends over 12 residues, inclusive of both ends. Germline CDR1 reads SQVTM; CDR2 reads ANQGSEA. The CDR3 spells CSVVGSGNERFF.

This sequence joins TRBV12-5 and TRBJ1-5; tentatively, D is TRBD1 (5 bases). V was cut by 0 bases and J by 3 bases, with 15 bases left in between. The CDR3 has 17 amino acids. The germline CDR1 and CDR2 sequences are LGHNT and FRNRAP. CDR3 nucleotides: TGTGCTAGTGGTTTGGTAGTTTGGGCAGGGCCCAATCAGCCCCAGCATTTT. Translating gives CASGLVVWAGPNQPQHF.

The V call is TRBV5-6, the J call TRBJ1-5, with TRBD1 matching 11 bases. The CDR3 runs 15 residues. V shed 4 bases, J shed 6 bases, and the junction held 6 bases outside the gene matches. The V gene's germline CDR1 is SGHDT and CDR2 YYEEEE. The CDR3 DNA reads as TGTGCCAGCAGCAGAGGGACAGGGGGTGGTCAGCCCCAGCATTTT. The encoded protein is CASSRGTGGGQPQHF.

This chain uses TRBV12-3 or TRBV12-4 with TRBJ2-5; TRBD1 is a possible D gene (5 bases). V lost 3 bases to trimming and J lost 4 bases, with 9 bases between them. CDR3 length: 13 residues. CDR3 nucleotides: TGTGCCAGCAGTTTCTCCAGGGCAGAGACCCAGTACTTC. Translated, it gives CASSFSRAETQYF.

The gene calls are TRBV20-1 and TRBJ2-1, with D perhaps matching TRBD1 or TRBD2 (6 bases each). Germline V gene data show CDR1 as DFQATT and CDR2 as SNEGSKA (reference sequence). Trimming removed 6 bases at V and 4 bases at J, with 19 bases between. This CDR3 contains 15 residues. This CDR3 is CSAAPGAGTYNEQFF. The CDR3 nucleotides are TGCAGTGCCGCACCGGGGGCTGGAACTTACAATGAGCAGTTCTTC.

Worth noting for this clonotype: A much larger clone lies a single base off, so this may be a read error. The chain joins TRBV29-1 to TRBJ2-7; either TRBD1 or TRBD2 may fit D (6 bases each). Trimming stripped 4 bases from V and 7 bases from J, with 20 bases between. The V gene's germline CDR1 is SQVTM and CDR2 ANQGSEA. CDR3 size: 14 residues. The CDR3 coding sequence is TGCAGCGTTGGGGGGGCGAATCCCCACAATGAGCAGTACTTC. Protein: CSVGGANPHNEQYF.

The rearrangement links TRBV3-1 to TRBJ1-1, with D hard to call. V shed 4 bases and J shed 9 bases, with 15 bases lying between them. In germline, CDR1 is LGHDT, CDR2 YNNKEL (reference sequence). The CDR3 loop spans 13 amino acids. The CDR3, as DNA: TGTGCCAGCAGCCTTGGCGGCCCTAGGAAAGCTTTCTTT. It encodes CASSLGGPRKAFF.

This clonotype was seen repeatedly, ten times or more. This chain connects TRBV10-3 to TRBJ1-2, with D possibly TRBD1 on 5 matching bases. The V gene's germline CDR1 is ENHRY and CDR2 SYGVKD. The CDR3 has 14 residues. V shed 3 bases and J shed 2 bases, with 10 bases lying between them. The CDR3 nucleotides are TGTGCCATCAGTGAACCAACAGGAAACTATGGCTACACCTTC. As protein: CAISEPTGNYGYTF.

This chain uses TRBV20-1 with TRBJ2-7, with D perhaps matching TRBD1 (6 bases). V lost 1 base to trimming and J lost 2 bases, with 12 bases between them. The CDR3 runs to 14 residues. Looked up from germline, CDR1 is DFQATT and CDR2 is SNEGSKA (reference sequence). For the CDR3, the DNA is TGCAGTGCTAGAGCAGGGGAACCCCCCTACGAGCAGTACTTC. It specifies CSARAGEPPYEQYF.

A few counts support this clonotype. V gene TRBV10-3 combines with J gene TRBJ2-1; 13 bases are a match to TRBD2. The V and J ends lost 6 bases and 7 bases, in that order; junction bases with no gene match: 6. The germline CDR1 and CDR2 sequences are ENHRY and SYGVKD. The CDR3 runs 15 residues. DNA for the CDR3: TGTGCCATCAGCGGGACTAGCGGGGTCGGAAATGAGCAGTTCTTC. Protein: CAISGTSGVGNEQFF.

This clonotype was picked up a small number of times. This chain uses TRBV4-2 with TRBJ1-2; possible D gene TRBD1, 6 bases. V lost 1 base, J lost 1 base, and 13 bases lay in between. Germline V gene sequence: CDR1 LGHNA, CDR2 YNFKEQ. The CDR3 runs to 16 residues. This chain's CDR3 is CASSQVGQGNNYGYTF. The CDR3, as DNA: TGTGCCAGCAGCCAAGTCGGGCAGGGGAATAACTATGGCTACACCTTC.

This clonotype was counted between two and nine times. The chain recombines TRBV10-3 with TRBJ2-1, with TRBD2 as a possible D gene (6 bases). The germline V and J ends were trimmed by 6 bases and 2 bases, with 14 bases remaining between them. CDR1 is ENHRY and CDR2 is SYGVKD in the germline V gene. The length of the CDR3 is 15 residues. The CDR3 DNA is TGTGCCATCAGGCCTAGCGACCTCACCTACAATGAGCAGTTCTTC. Protein sequence: CAIRPSDLTYNEQFF.

This chain links TRBV6-2 or TRBV6-3 with TRBJ1-5; weak D call: TRBD1 (6 bases). Germline CDR1 MNHEY, CDR2 SVGEGT. This CDR3 has 15 amino acids. V shed 6 bases and J shed 0 bases, with 12 bases lying between them. The CDR3, as DNA: TGTGCCAGCAGCTACAGGGACCATAGCAATCAGCCCCAGCATTTT. Translating gives CASSYRDHSNQPQHF.

This chain joins TRBV12-3 or TRBV12-4 and TRBJ2-2, with unresolved D. The germline V and J ends were trimmed by 5 bases and 7 bases, with 17 bases remaining between them. The CDR3 has 15 amino acids. CDR3 bases: TGTGCCAGCAGTCTCACGGCAGGCCCTCTCGGGGAGCTGTTTTTT. Amino acids: CASSLTAGPLGELFF.

V is TRBV4-1 and J is TRBJ2-6; a weak D match, TRBD1 (5 bases). This CDR3 comprises 16 residues. V lost 1 base to trimming and J lost 0 bases, with 7 bases between them. CDR1 is MGHRA, CDR2 YSYEKL, per germline. CDR3 protein: CASSQVGHSGANVLTF. CDR3 nucleotide sequence: TGCGCCAGCAGCCAAGTCGGACACTCTGGGGCCAACGTCCTGACTTTC.

The DNA for the CDR3 is TGTGCCAGCAGCTTAAGGGACGTGGCCACCGGGGAGCTGTTTTTT. Encoded protein: CASSLRDVATGELFF. The chain joins TRBV7-9 to TRBJ2-2; D may be TRBD1 or TRBD2 (5 bases each). Germline V gene lookup returns CDR1 SEHNR and CDR2 FQNEAQ (reference sequence). The V and J ends lost 2 bases and 4 bases respectively, with 11 bases between them. The CDR3 covers 15 residues.

This clonotype has just a few counts. J is TRBJ1-6 and V is TRBV7-6; D is unclear. The germline V and J ends were trimmed by 3 bases and 7 bases, with 10 bases remaining between them. Germline CDR1 reads SGHVS; CDR2 reads FNYEAQ. There are 14 residues in the CDR3. The chain's CDR3 is CASSLERMNSPLHF. DNA for the CDR3: TGTGCCAGCAGCTTGGAACGGATGAATTCACCCCTCCACTTT.

The chain couples TRBV4-2 to TRBJ2-7; no firm D call. The germline gives CDR1 LGHNA, CDR2 YNFKEQ. The V end was cut by 0 bases, the J end by 6 bases, with 9 bases between. The length of the CDR3 is 13 residues. The CDR3 nucleotides are TGTGCCAGCAGCCAAGATTATCCGCCCGAGCAGTACTTC. The encoded protein is CASSQDYPPEQYF.

This clonotype has a single count. V usage is TRBV21-1 and J usage is TRBJ2-1; no DNA check was done on the table's D call, TRBD1. The J call may be incorrect, as the DNA end agrees better with TRBJ2-7. TRBV21-1 is designated a pseudogene. The CDR3 has 11 amino acids. The CDR3 reads CASIPRNEQYF. The CDR3 nucleotides are TGTGCCAGCATCCCCCGCAATGAGCAGTACTTC.

A few counts support this clonotype. V gene TRBV2 combines with J gene TRBJ2-5; 7 bases match TRBD1. Matching the DNA end better, TRBJ2-7 makes the J call doubtful. The CDR3 extends over 12 amino acids. CDR1 is SNHLY, CDR2 FYNNEI, per germline. The CDR3 loop reads CASRWDRYEQYF. The CDR3 coding sequence is TGTGCCAGCAGATGGGACAGATACGAGCAGTACTTC.

This clonotype was seen a handful of times. This chain joins TRBV7-9 and TRBJ2-1; weak D call: TRBD1 (5 bases). This CDR3 comprises 17 residues. The V end lost 5 bases, the J end lost 4 bases, and 21 bases lay between the germline ends. CDR1 is SEHNR, CDR2 FQNEAQ, per germline (reference sequence). CDR3 region: CASSRRRTEGVYNEQFF. CDR3 nucleotide sequence: TGTGCCAGCAGCCGACGAAGAACAGAAGGGGTATACAATGAGCAGTTCTTC.